This entry features one TCR beta chain sequence. Antigen: not known. These data are taken from a study of shared clonotypes between healthy human individuals. The study, taken as a whole, reports: The diversity represented, both genetic and in exposure history, was limited by few donors.

Profiling relied on immunoSEQ multiplex PCR, and the TCRdb table lists in-frame clones only, not all of them. Among some 2 million clones listed, roughly 95% were seen once. V was cut by 8 bases and J by 7 bases, with 14 bases left in between. Per germline, CDR1 SGHVS and CDR2 FQNEAQ. The CDR3 contains 12 residues. Sequencing was performed on naive CD4+ T cells sorted from blood. Subset meaning: CD45RA+ positively selected. The rearrangement uses TRBV7-8 and TRBJ1-2, with D unclear. The sequence derives from a man between 18 and 29 years old in good health. In nucleotides, the CDR3 is TGTGCCAGCCATGGGGATGTGAGTGGCTACACCTTC. Translated: CASHGDVSGYTF.